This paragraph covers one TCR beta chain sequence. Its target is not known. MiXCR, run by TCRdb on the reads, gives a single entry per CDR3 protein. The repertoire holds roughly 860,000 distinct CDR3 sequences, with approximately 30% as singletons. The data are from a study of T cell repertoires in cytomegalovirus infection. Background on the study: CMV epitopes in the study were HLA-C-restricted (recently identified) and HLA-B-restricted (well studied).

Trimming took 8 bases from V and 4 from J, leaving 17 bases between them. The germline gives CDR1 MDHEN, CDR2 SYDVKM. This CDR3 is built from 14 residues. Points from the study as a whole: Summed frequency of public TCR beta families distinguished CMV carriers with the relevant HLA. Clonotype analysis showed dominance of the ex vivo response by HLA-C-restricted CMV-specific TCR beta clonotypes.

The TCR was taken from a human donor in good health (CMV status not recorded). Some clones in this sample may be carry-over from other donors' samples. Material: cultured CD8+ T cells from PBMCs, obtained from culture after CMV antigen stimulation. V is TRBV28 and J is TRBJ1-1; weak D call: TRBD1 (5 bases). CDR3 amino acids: CASGGPLEGTEAFF. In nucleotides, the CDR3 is TGTGCCAGCGGGGGACCGCTCGAGGGCACTGAAGCTTTCTTT.